This is a list of T cell receptor beta chains from one sample in a study of T cell responses to AZD1222 COVID-19 vaccine. Libraries were prepared by immunoSEQ multiplex PCR; TCRdb keeps only in-frame clonotypes and omits some of them. This sample has around 130,000 clones, with approximately 91% found just once. The sequencing here drew on peripheral blood, taken 28 days after the second AZD1222 dose. The receptors were sampled from an adult who received the AZD1222 COVID-19 vaccine. CDR3s include the opening cysteine and the closing phenylalanine or tryptophan. Some rows mark clone size as missing; the rest say once, few, many or name a class of expanded clone.

J gene: TRBJ1-1
V gene: TRBV4-1
clone size: NA
CDR3 protein: CASSQVFGGHTEAFF

J gene: TRBJ2-4
V gene: TRBV3-1/TRBV3-2
clone size: NA
CDR3 protein: CASSQDVGFGERKNIQYF

J gene: TRBJ2-3
V gene: TRBV3-1/TRBV3-2
clone size: NA
CDR3 protein: CASRRDSTDTQYF

J gene: TRBJ2-5
V gene: TRBV5-1
clone size: NA
CDR3 protein: CASTLLPGTNQETQYF

J gene: TRBJ1-2
V gene: TRBV3-1/TRBV3-2
clone size: NA
CDR3 protein: CASSHSIFYGYTF

J gene: TRBJ1-3
V gene: TRBV10-2
clone size: NA
CDR3 protein: CASSDHRGIGRNTIYF

J gene: TRBJ2-3
V gene: TRBV10-3
clone size: NA
CDR3 protein: CAISGYPGLGSTDTQYF

J gene: TRBJ1-1
V gene: TRBV19
clone size: NA
CDR3 protein: CASSILTDGSTEAFF

J gene: TRBJ2-5
V gene: TRBV11-2
clone size: NA
CDR3 protein: CASSQGASETQYF

J gene: TRBJ2-2
V gene: TRBV5-1
clone size: NA
CDR3 protein: CASSLAAGGVGTGELFF

J gene: TRBJ2-3
V gene: TRBV11-3
clone size: NA
CDR3 protein: CASSLGSTGGADTQYF

J gene: TRBJ1-4
V gene: TRBV19
clone size: NA
CDR3 protein: CASSHLGTNEKLFF

J gene: TRBJ2-5
V gene: TRBV5-1
clone size: NA
CDR3 protein: CASSLGVAGLTQETQYF

J gene: TRBJ1-2
V gene: TRBV19
clone size: NA
CDR3 protein: CASSTLFGEFNYGYTF

J gene: TRBJ2-1
V gene: TRBV7-8
clone size: NA
CDR3 protein: CASSFAGRSYNEQFF

J gene: TRBJ2-7
V gene: TRBV18
clone size: NA
CDR3 protein: CASSREEYEQYF

J gene: TRBJ1-4
V gene: TRBV18
clone size: NA
CDR3 protein: CASSTGRGGEKLFF

J gene: TRBJ1-6
V gene: TRBV6-5
clone size: NA
CDR3 protein: CASSYSAGFGDSPLHF

J gene: TRBJ1-5
V gene: TRBV6-5
clone size: NA
CDR3 protein: CASSPRRGINQPQHF

J gene: TRBJ1-2
V gene: TRBV30
clone size: NA
CDR3 protein: CAWSGDRATYGYTF

J gene: TRBJ2-1
V gene: TRBV6-2/TRBV6-3
clone size: NA
CDR3 protein: CASSSRQGARENEQFF

J gene: TRBJ1-1
V gene: TRBV28
clone size: NA
CDR3 protein: CASRRGAGNTEAFF

J gene: TRBJ1-5
V gene: TRBV18
clone size: NA
CDR3 protein: CASSDGPARGIVQPQHF

J gene: TRBJ1-6
V gene: TRBV6-5
clone size: NA
CDR3 protein: CASSPGTVYNSPLHF

J gene: TRBJ1-5
V gene: TRBV19
clone size: once
CDR3 protein: CASSPRTGGGNQPQHF

J gene: TRBJ1-2
V gene: TRBV2
clone size: NA
CDR3 protein: CASSEGTGPACTF

J gene: TRBJ2-3
V gene: TRBV6-4
clone size: NA
CDR3 protein: CASRASGGRNADTQYF

J gene: TRBJ1-5
V gene: TRBV10-3
clone size: NA
CDR3 protein: CAISDKDRGNQPQHF

J gene: TRBJ1-1
V gene: TRBV4-1
clone size: NA
CDR3 protein: CASSPMTGGSTEAFF

J gene: TRBJ1-5
V gene: TRBV18
clone size: NA
CDR3 protein: CASSPGLSDQPQHF

J gene: TRBJ1-2
V gene: TRBV6-5
clone size: NA
CDR3 protein: CASSTIGLDGYTF

J gene: TRBJ1-6
V gene: TRBV5-6
clone size: NA
CDR3 protein: CASSLYPDGSSPLHF

J gene: TRBJ2-1
V gene: TRBV11-3
clone size: NA
CDR3 protein: CASSSLAGGEQFF

J gene: TRBJ2-1
V gene: TRBV24-1
clone size: NA
CDR3 protein: CATSDLGLAGASYNEQFF

J gene: TRBJ2-3
V gene: TRBV5-8
clone size: NA
CDR3 protein: CASSLEGGGTDTQYF

J gene: TRBJ2-1
V gene: TRBV11-3
clone size: few
CDR3 protein: CASSGSSGPYNEQFF

J gene: TRBJ1-1
V gene: TRBV9
clone size: once
CDR3 protein: CASSVVGQGLLEAEAFF

J gene: TRBJ1-2
V gene: TRBV3-1/TRBV3-2
clone size: NA
CDR3 protein: CASSQDSLTGGYTF

J gene: TRBJ1-1
V gene: TRBV30
clone size: NA
CDR3 protein: CAWRGAYTPFNTEAFF

J gene: TRBJ1-2
V gene: TRBV5-6
clone size: NA
CDR3 protein: CASSFTANYGYTF

J gene: TRBJ2-1
V gene: TRBV11-2
clone size: NA
CDR3 protein: CASSTRLAGPLNEQFF

J gene: TRBJ1-2
V gene: TRBV12-3/TRBV12-4
clone size: NA
CDR3 protein: CASSLQEDYGYTF

J gene: TRBJ1-1
V gene: TRBV5-6
clone size: once
CDR3 protein: CASSRDESSAFF

J gene: TRBJ2-1
V gene: TRBV18
clone size: NA
CDR3 protein: CASSPGGRGNNEQFF